The present T cell receptor (beta chain) was sequenced within a study of CD8 T cells in Susac syndrome (dated by TCRdb to the late 2010s). Regarding the study in general: Among the Susac syndrome patients who were sequenced, clinically active disease was present in more than 5 and clinical remission was observed in under ten. At the time of blood withdrawal, Susac syndrome patients were either therapy-naive, taking corticosteroids (with some also receiving IVIg), or on IVIg alone. The study used repertoire sequencing to test whether antigen drove CD8+ T cell activation and differentiation in Susac syndrome. Study-wide conclusions, independent of this receptor: No clonal expansion was detected in the CD4+ T cell repertoire of Susac syndrome patients. The number of individuals in the TCR sequencing and HLA analysis was recognized as being relatively small.

High-throughput TCR beta sequencing profiled peripheral blood CD8+ and CD4+ T cells from healthy donors, Susac syndrome patients and multiple sclerosis patients. The Susac syndrome patients fulfilled recently defined diagnostic criteria for either definite or probable disease. Bulk CD8+ and CD4+ T cells were purified magnetically by negative isolation, whereas CD8+ TEMRA cells were enriched by FACS. Blood was drawn into EDTA tubes, processed within 24 hours, and PBMCs were isolated by density gradient centrifugation. PBMCs destined for TCR sequencing were cryopreserved in liquid nitrogen and later thawed in a 37 °C water bath. The sorted or isolated CD4+, CD8+ and CD8+ TEMRA cells reached a purity of at least 90%. RNA was extracted using the RNeasy kit, and roughly 0.5 to 1 ug of the RNA was reverse transcribed with random hexamers. The immunoSEQ multiplex PCR assay, which covers 54 Vbeta and 13 Jbeta segments, was used to amplify TCR beta CDR3 regions. PCR amplification bias was corrected by using a synthetic template baseline for primer optimization and computational correction. In the authors' own workflow: Reads were assigned to V, D and J genes according to IMGT and analyzed in immunoSEQ Analyzer, with only productive sequences retained. To calculate clonality, Shannon entropy was normalized by log2 of the number of productive unique sequences and then subtracted from one. For each patient and control, public and private clones were evaluated among the 100 most prevalent clones. Clones were defined as Susac-specific if absent from the healthy and MS cohorts, from around 1,100 published viral clones and from other ImmuneACCESS disease sequences. Using fastp trimming at Q25 and MiXCR clonotype assembly, TCRdb reanalyzed the public sequencing data and kept in-frame beta chains. Each record represents a unique CDR3 protein, reported with the most common genes and DNA among its rows. For this entry, the V and J calls and clone size follow TCRdb and not the study's own pipeline. For this sample there are some 190,000 distinct CDR3 sequences; about 95% appear just once. 0.15% of the sample is in the top ten clones.

Of note for this clonotype: No antigen is known for it. Base qualities are not recorded, but no much larger clone differs from it by a single base.

At the junction V is shortened by 3 bases and J by 2 bases; bases outside the gene matches: 17. CDR3 length: 18 amino acids, cysteine to phenylalanine. The DNA shown is the 54-base CDR3, in frame from base 1. CDR1 and CDR2, per the germline V gene (reference sequence), are GTSNPN and SVGIG. The chain is made from TRBV30 and TRBJ2-5; the central 8 bases match TRBD1. This clonotype was obtained from a human donor with Susac syndrome. Sequenced input: CD4+ T cells from PBMCs. The bases are TGTGCCTGGAGCACCCTAGATAAGACAGGGGCAACTCAAGAGACCCAGTACTTC. Its coded protein is CAWSTLDKTGATQETQYF.